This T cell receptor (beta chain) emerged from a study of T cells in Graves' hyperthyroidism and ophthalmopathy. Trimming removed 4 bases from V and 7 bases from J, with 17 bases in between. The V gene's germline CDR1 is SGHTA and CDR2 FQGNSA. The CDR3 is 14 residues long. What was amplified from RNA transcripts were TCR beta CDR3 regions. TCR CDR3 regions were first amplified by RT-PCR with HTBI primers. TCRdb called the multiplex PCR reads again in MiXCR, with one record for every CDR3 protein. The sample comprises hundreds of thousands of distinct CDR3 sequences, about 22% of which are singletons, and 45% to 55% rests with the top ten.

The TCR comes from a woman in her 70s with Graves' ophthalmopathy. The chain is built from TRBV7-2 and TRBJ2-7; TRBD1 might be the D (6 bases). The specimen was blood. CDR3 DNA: TGTGCCAGCAGCTCCCAACCCTCCCAGGGGGAGCAGTACTTC. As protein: CASSSQPSQGEQYF.